The 4 T cell receptor beta chains below were found in one sample sequenced in a study of T cell repertoires in cytomegalovirus infection. TCRdb redid the calling of the reads with MiXCR, one entry per CDR3 protein. The sample lists about a million distinct CDR3 sequences, around 32% occurring once. Their antigens are not known. The starting material was cultured CD8+ T cells from PBMCs, obtained from culture after CMV antigen stimulation. These receptor sequences come from a human donor in good health (CMV status not recorded). Some clones in this sample may be carry-over from other donors' samples.

The chain has TRBV15 and TRBJ2-7; D is possibly TRBD2 (5 bases). V lost 3 bases to trimming and J lost 6 bases, with 18 bases between them. The CDR3 covers 15 residues. The germline V gene has CDR1 LNHNV and CDR2 YYDKDF (reference sequence). The CDR3 region is CATSSNAEGTAEQYF. The CDR3 DNA is TGTGCCACCAGCAGCAACGCCGAGGGAACGGCCGAGCAGTACTTC. The variable domain in full, with the rest retrieved from reference TRBV15 and TRBJ2-7, is DAMVIQNPRYQVTQFGKPVTLSCSQTLNHNVMYWYQQKSSQAPKLLFHYYDKDFNNEADTPDNFQSRRPNTSFCFLDIRSPGLGDTAMYLCATSSNAEGTAEQYFGPGTRLTVT.

Only a few counts were recorded for this clonotype. The CDR3 nucleotides are TGTGCCACTCAACAGGGGAACACTGAAGCTTTCTTT. It yields the protein CATQQGNTEAFF. The rearrangement joins TRBV13 to TRBJ1-1; D perhaps matches TRBD1 (6 bases). The CDR3 loop spans 12 amino acids. Germline-derived CDR1 and CDR2 are PRHDT and FYEKMQ (reference sequence). V was clipped by 10 bases and J by 1 base, with 10 bases between them.

This clonotype was counted between two and nine times. The chain carries TRBV15 and TRBJ2-1, with TRBD2 identical over 9 bases. V was pared by 1 base and J by 4 bases, with 5 bases of the junction left unmatched. This CDR3 has 16 amino acids. Looked up from germline, CDR1 is LNHNV and CDR2 is YYDKDF (reference sequence). CDR3 bases: TGTGCCACCAGCAGAGGTAGCGGGGGCGCATACAATGAGCAGTTCTTC. It specifies CATSRGSGGAYNEQFF.

In this sample, this clonotype turned up many times. The chain uses TRBV7-2 and TRBJ1-1; D is perhaps TRBD1 (5 bases). Trimming stripped 2 bases from V and 2 bases from J, with 18 bases between. CDR1 and CDR2 (germline): SGHTA, FQGNSA. The CDR3 contains 17 residues. Here the CDR3 DNA reads TGTGCCAGCAGCTTACCCCGGGACGGTGGAGTTAACACTGAAGCTTTCTTT. Translating it yields CASSLPRDGGVNTEAFF.